The 24 T cell receptor beta chains below all came from one sample that was sequenced in a study of T cell repertoires in cytomegalovirus infection. TCRdb reprocessed the reads with MiXCR, giving one entry per CDR3 protein. The table includes about 450,000 distinct CDR3 sequences, approximately 33% detected once. Specimen: PBMCs. These TCRs come from a human donor in good health (CMV status not recorded). Some clones in this sample may be carry-over from other donors' samples.

This clonotype has more than one count but fewer than ten. The chain carries TRBV10-3 and TRBJ1-1, with unresolved D. CDR3 size: 14 residues. CDR1 is ENHRY and CDR2 is SYGVKD in the germline V gene. V shed 5 bases and J shed 1 base, with 11 bases lying between them. The CDR3 is CAISSWTGNTEAFF. The CDR3 DNA follows: TGTGCCATCAGTTCCTGGACTGGGAACACTGAAGCTTTCTTT.

The genes are TRBV13 and TRBJ1-2; 8 bases are shared with TRBD1. This CDR3 comprises 14 residues. The V segment lost 0 bases and the J segment 7 bases; nucleotides outside the gene matches: 4. CDR1 PRHDT and CDR2 FYEKMQ come from the germline V gene (reference sequence). The CDR3 DNA is TGTGCCAGCAGCTTAGGCCAGGGGGCCAGTGGCTACACCTTC. Translation gives CASSLGQGASGYTF. Together with reference TRBV13 and TRBJ1-2, the CDR3 gives the full variable domain: AAGVIQSPRHLIKEKRETATLKCYPIPRHDTVYWYQQGPGQDPQFLISFYEKMQSDKGSIPDRFSAQQFSDYHSELNMSSLELGDSALYFCASSLGQGASGYTFGSGTRLTVV.

Many counts were recorded for this clonotype. The chain is built from TRBV7-2 and TRBJ2-2, with 11 bases aligning to TRBD2. CDR3 length: 18 amino acids. Germline CDR1 is SGHTA and CDR2 is FQGNSA. Trimming cost V 4 bases and J 1 base; bases outside gene matches: 8. In DNA form, the CDR3 reads TGTGCCAGCAGCTCCCAGCTACTAGCGGGGGTGAACACCGGGGAGCTGTTTTTT. Its protein is CASSSQLLAGVNTGELFF.

This chain joins TRBV6-1 and TRBJ2-7; weak D call: TRBD1 (6 bases). This CDR3 contains 12 residues. Trimming cost V 8 bases and J 5 bases, with 13 bases left between them. Germline-derived CDR1 and CDR2 are MNHNS and SASEGT. This chain's CDR3 is CASDHRVDEQYF. CDR3 nucleotide sequence: TGTGCCAGCGACCACAGGGTCGACGAGCAGTACTTC.

This clonotype was picked up many times. This rearrangement joins TRBV7-6 to TRBJ2-7; a weak D match, TRBD1 (5 bases). The V and J ends lost 3 bases and 3 bases respectively, with 12 bases between them. Germline CDR1 reads SGHVS; CDR2 reads FNYEAQ. This CDR3 has 14 residues. CDR3 sequence (DNA): TGTGCCAGCAGCTTGCAGGGTGAAGACTACGAGCAGTACTTC. Amino acids: CASSLQGEDYEQYF.

In this sample, this clonotype turned up a few times. The gene calls are TRBV27 and TRBJ2-5, with a weak D call TRBD1 (6 bases). The V gene's germline CDR1 is MNHEY and CDR2 SMNVEV (reference sequence). There are 14 residues in the CDR3. Trimming removed 4 bases at V and 2 bases at J, with 11 bases between. DNA for the CDR3: TGTGCCAGCAGTTCCTGGACAGAACAAGAGACCCAGTACTTC. Residues: CASSSWTEQETQYF.

This clonotype was observed a handful of times. The chain employs TRBV6-5 and TRBJ2-2; 7 nucleotides match TRBD1. The CDR3 is 17 amino acids. Germline-derived CDR1 and CDR2 are MNHEY and SVGAGI. Trimming took 6 bases from V and 1 from J; bases not matched to a gene: 11. The CDR3 DNA follows: TGTGCCAGCAGAATCTGGGAGAACAGGGGGAACACCGGGGAGCTGTTTTTT. Its protein is CASRIWENRGNTGELFF.

As concerns this clonotype: One junction end does not reproduce the germline sequence, and a read error may be involved. This rearrangement joins TRBV4-1 to TRBJ1-6; D remains unclear. This CDR3 contains 18 residues. The germline V gene has CDR1 MGHRA and CDR2 YSYEKL. The CDR3 DNA reads TGCGCCAGCAGCCAAGACGCAAGAGAAAGCTCCTATAATTCACCCCTCCAATTT. This sequence encodes CASSQDARESSYNSPLQF.

The chain combines TRBV11-2 with TRBJ2-5; 9 bases match TRBD1. The CDR3 is 17 residues long. In germline, CDR1 is SGHAT, CDR2 FQNNGV. Trimming cost V 4 bases and J 8 bases; bases outside gene matches: 17. CDR3 sequence (DNA): TGTGCCAGCAGCTCGGTGCGGGACAGGGCAAAGTTTCTCACCCAGTACTTC. Its translation: CASSSVRDRAKFLTQYF.

The CDR3 sequence is CASSLRRRYNEQFF. The CDR3, as DNA: TGTGCCAGCAGTTTGCGCAGGCGGTACAATGAGCAGTTCTTC. The V and J genes are TRBV12-3 or TRBV12-4 and TRBJ2-1; D unclear. V dropped 3 bases and J dropped 4 bases, with 10 bases sitting between them. The CDR3 spans 14 residues.

The chain has TRBV7-2 and TRBJ2-5; TRBD2 matches at 10 bases. This CDR3 has 19 residues. Looked up from germline, CDR1 is SGHTA and CDR2 is FQGNSA. V shed 2 bases and J 5 bases; nucleotides not matched to a gene: 17. Written as DNA, the CDR3 is TGTGCCAGCAGCTTAAGAGGAGCTAGCGGGAGACCCGAAGGGGAGACCCAGTACTTC. Translating gives CASSLRGASGRPEGETQYF.

This clonotype has ten or more counts. As DNA, the CDR3 is TGTGCCAGCAGCCCCGCACTAGTGTCCGGGGAGCTGTTTTTT. It codes for CASSPALVSGELFF. The V call is TRBV11-2, the J call TRBJ2-2, with D possibly TRBD2 on 5 matching bases. Trimming stripped 5 bases from V and 6 bases from J, with 13 bases between. Germline V lookup: CDR1 SGHAT, CDR2 FQNNGV. This CDR3 spans 14 amino acids. Based on the CDR3 plus reference TRBV11-2 and TRBJ2-2, the full variable domain is EAGVAQSPRYKIIEKRQSVAFWCNPISGHATLYWYQQILGQGPKLLIQFQNNGVVDDSQLPKDRFSAERLKGVDSTLKIQPAKLEDSAVYLCASSPALVSGELFFGEGSRLTVL.

This clonotype showed up just a few times. This chain joins TRBV7-9 and TRBJ2-7; D unresolved. V was cut by 5 bases and J by 3 bases, with 14 bases left in between. The CDR3 runs to 14 residues. The germline gives CDR1 SEHNR, CDR2 FQNEAQ (reference sequence). In nucleotides, the CDR3 is TGTGCCAGCAGCCCCCTCGGTGGAGACTACGAGCAGTACTTC. Encoded protein: CASSPLGGDYEQYF.

A few counts support this clonotype. J is TRBJ1-1 and V is TRBV14; D is ambiguous. CDR1 SGHDN and CDR2 FVKESK come from the germline V gene. This CDR3 has 14 residues. V lost 1 base to trimming and J lost 4 bases, with 10 bases between them. The CDR3 region has the DNA TGTGCCAGCAGCCAAGGGCCTAACCCCACTGAAGCTTTCTTT. Translated, it gives CASSQGPNPTEAFF.

As for this clonotype: Since the CDR3 does not end with the conserved phenylalanine or tryptophan, this likely comes from a read error. The chain has TRBV28 and TRBJ1-2; D may be TRBD1 (6 bases). The CDR3 runs to 13 residues. Germline V gene data show CDR1 as MDHEN and CDR2 as SYDVKM. V lost 10 bases and J lost 3, with 15 bases in between. The CDR3 reads CAIRGGHYYGYTL. CDR3 sequence (DNA): TGTGCCATAAGGGGGGGACACTACTATGGCTACACCTTA.

This clonotype was observed a few times. CDR3 sequence reads: CASSPRAVPFQETQYF. The CDR3 bases are TGTGCCAGCAGTCCCCGAGCCGTACCTTTCCAAGAGACCCAGTACTTC. V gene TRBV6-5 combines with J gene TRBJ2-5; no firm D call. This CDR3 is built from 16 residues. V was trimmed by 5 bases and J by 1 base, leaving 17 bases between them. Germline V gene sequence: CDR1 MNHEY, CDR2 SVGAGI.

There are a few counts of this clonotype. V is TRBV3-1 and J is TRBJ2-7; 7 bases line up with TRBD1. There are 14 residues in the CDR3. With V trimmed by 2 bases and J by 2 bases, 3 bases remained unmatched. Looked up from germline, CDR1 is LGHDT and CDR2 is YNNKEL (reference sequence). The CDR3 protein is CASSQRDSTYEQYF. The CDR3 DNA reads as TGTGCCAGCAGCCAACGGGACAGTACCTACGAGCAGTACTTC.

This clonotype was seen a handful of times. The chain recombines TRBV4-1 with TRBJ1-1; the D gene is possibly TRBD1 (5 bases). The CDR3 runs 14 residues. Trimming cost V 3 bases and J 7 bases, with 15 bases left between them. Per the germline V gene, CDR1 is MGHRA and CDR2 is YSYEKL. In DNA form, the CDR3 reads TGCGCCAGCAGCCATATAGGGGCCCCTAGTGAAGCTTTCTTT. This gives the protein CASSHIGAPSEAFF.

The V and J genes are TRBV5-1 and TRBJ1-2; D possibly corresponds to TRBD1 (6 bases). The ends were cut back, 1 base at V and 5 bases at J, with 9 bases in the middle. Germline loops: CDR1 SGHRS, CDR2 YFSETQ. This CDR3 is built from 13 residues. The CDR3 here is CASSLQQGYGYTF. The CDR3 DNA reads TGCGCCAGCAGCTTGCAACAGGGATATGGCTACACCTTC.

This rearrangement joins TRBV4-1 to TRBJ2-7; D not resolved. The germline V gene encodes CDR1 MGHRA and CDR2 YSYEKL. The CDR3 is made up of 16 amino acids. Trimming removed 4 bases at V and 4 bases at J, with 20 bases between. The DNA of the CDR3 is TGCGCCAGCAGCCTCAGCTCGAATTCAAACCCTTACGAGCAGTACTTC. This encodes CASSLSSNSNPYEQYF.

The rearrangement links TRBV19 to TRBJ2-7; no definite D call. Germline CDR1 reads LNHDA; CDR2 reads SQIVND (reference sequence). This CDR3 is built from 17 residues. V dropped 2 bases and J dropped 3 bases, with 20 bases sitting between them. The CDR3 sequence is CASSIKLRAAVGYEQYF. The CDR3, as DNA: TGTGCCAGTAGTATAAAGCTTCGGGCTGCGGTGGGCTACGAGCAGTACTTC.

The rearrangement uses TRBV7-8 and TRBJ2-3; no firm D call. V lost 5 bases to trimming and J lost 0 bases, with 12 bases between them. CDR3 size: 15 residues. Germline V CDR1 and CDR2: SGHVS, FQNEAQ. CDR3 residues: CASSVRSWSTDTQYF. Written as DNA, the CDR3 is TGTGCCAGCAGCGTTCGATCTTGGAGCACAGATACGCAGTATTTT. The whole variable domain, filled in from reference TRBV7-8 and TRBJ2-3, reads GAGVSQSPRYKVAKRGQDVALRCDPISGHVSLFWYQQALGQGPEFLTYFQNEAQLDKSGLPSDRFFAERPEGSVSTLKIQRTQQEDSAVYLCASSVRSWSTDTQYFGPGTRLTVL.

This clonotype was counted between two and nine times. This chain joins TRBV29-1 and TRBJ1-1; D call uncertain. Per the germline V gene, CDR1 is SQVTM and CDR2 is ANQGSEA. The CDR3 loop spans 13 amino acids. Trimming pared 7 bases from V and 6 bases from J, leaving 18 bases between. The DNA for the CDR3 is TGCAGCGGAAAGGAGGCCGCCAAGGCTGAAGCTTTCTTT. Its protein is CSGKEAAKAEAFF.

This clonotype occurred a few times. V usage is TRBV7-6 and J usage is TRBJ2-6; D unresolved. The germline V gene encodes CDR1 SGHVS and CDR2 FNYEAQ. The CDR3 is 16 residues long. Trimming removed 1 base from V and 0 bases from J, with 7 bases in between. CDR3 sequence (DNA): TGTGCCAGCAGCTTAGGGGCCAGCTCTGGGGCCAACGTCCTGACTTTC. Translated: CASSLGASSGANVLTF.